One sample yielded the 14 T cell receptor beta chains listed below, sequenced in a study of T-cell memory formation after mild COVID-19. Each CDR3 protein gets one entry after TCRdb re-called the 5' RACE reads with MiXCR. The sample carries 300,000 or so distinct CDR3 sequences, under 20% recorded once. Sequenced sample: PBMCs or a T cell subset sorted from them (not recorded which). The receptors come from a man aged 18 to 29 who had mild COVID-19 (a few samples of this study predate the infection). Cell type and time point are not known.

This clonotype was recorded a few times. V is TRBV6-2 or TRBV6-3 and J is TRBJ2-3; maybe TRBD1 (6 bases). Germline CDR1 is MNHEY and CDR2 is SVGEGT. CDR3 length equals 14 residues. The V and J ends lost 2 bases and 3 bases respectively, with 9 bases between them. The DNA for the CDR3 is TGTGCCAGCAGTTACGCTACAGGGACAGATACGCAGTATTTT. It encodes CASSYATGTDTQYF.

This clonotype was counted at least ten times. The J gene is TRBJ2-3, the V gene TRBV6-1; 7 positions agree with TRBD2. After removal of 4 bases from V and 1 base from J, the junction contained 5 bases not matched to a gene. CDR1 is MNHNS, CDR2 SASEGT, per germline. The CDR3 loop spans 15 amino acids. CDR3 sequence reads: CASSGRAGRTDTQYF. The CDR3 DNA follows: TGTGCCAGCAGTGGGAGAGCGGGACGCACAGATACGCAGTATTTT.

A few counts support this clonotype. V and J are TRBV28 and TRBJ2-3, with 9 bases identical to TRBD2. This CDR3 comprises 14 residues. Germline V gene lookup returns CDR1 MDHEN and CDR2 SYDVKM. V was pared by 4 bases and J by 6 bases, with 5 bases of the junction left unmatched. CDR3 bases: TGTGCCAGCAGTTCCGTAGCGGGGGTCGATACGCAGTATTTT. Its translation is CASSSVAGVDTQYF.

This clonotype occurred many times. The chain combines TRBV12-3 or TRBV12-4 with TRBJ2-7, with TRBD1 matching 7 bases. The CDR3 is 14 residues long. Losses at the gene ends were 4 bases for V and 7 bases for J; bases not matched to a gene: 10. The CDR3 region is CASSWGKLDREQYF. DNA for the CDR3: TGTGCCAGCAGTTGGGGGAAGCTGGACAGGGAGCAGTACTTC.

The V call is TRBV4-3, the J call TRBJ1-1, with unresolved D. Trimming stripped 0 bases from V and 10 bases from J, with 12 bases between. Germline V gives CDR1 LGHNA, CDR2 YSLEER. The CDR3 loop spans 13 amino acids. CDR3 bases: TGCGCCAGCAGCCAAGATCTGGGCGGAGTAGCTTTCTTT. Amino acids: CASSQDLGGVAFF.

This clonotype has at least ten counts. The rearrangement joins TRBV12-3 or TRBV12-4 to TRBJ2-7; no definite D call. The germline V and J ends were trimmed by 2 bases and 6 bases, with 11 bases remaining between them. CDR3 length: 13 amino acids. This chain's CDR3 is CASSLRSGGEQYV. CDR3 bases: TGTGCCAGCAGTTTAAGGTCAGGCGGCGAGCAGTACGTC.

This clonotype was detected many times. This chain joins TRBV4-3 and TRBJ2-3; 9 positions match TRBD2. CDR1 LGHNA and CDR2 YSLEER come from the germline V gene. This CDR3 has 17 residues. V dropped 0 bases and J dropped 4; count of bases not matched to a gene: 8. In DNA form, the CDR3 reads TGCGCCAGCAGCCAAGATCTTCAGCGGGGGGCCCCAGATACGCAGTATTTT. It encodes CASSQDLQRGAPDTQYF.

This clonotype was observed a few times. The J gene is TRBJ2-2, the V gene TRBV5-1; D perhaps matches TRBD1 (5 bases). This CDR3 spans 15 amino acids. The V end lost 2 bases, the J end lost 1 base, and 9 bases lay between the germline ends. Germline CDR1 reads SGHRS; CDR2 reads YFSETQ. The CDR3 DNA is TGCGCCAGCAGCTTTTCCACAGGGAACACCGGGGAGCTGTTTTTT. Its protein product is CASSFSTGNTGELFF.

This clonotype has just a few counts. The rearrangement joins TRBV7-2 to TRBJ2-1, with a possible D match to TRBD2 (5 bases). The germline CDR1 and CDR2 sequences are SGHTA and FQGNSA. The germline V and J ends were trimmed by 3 bases and 5 bases, with 14 bases remaining between them. CDR3 size: 15 residues. The CDR3 here is CASSFPWESNNEQFF. The CDR3 bases are TGTGCCAGCAGCTTTCCCTGGGAGAGTAACAATGAGCAGTTCTTC.

This chain joins TRBV6-6 and TRBJ2-7; D gene uncertain. Germline assignment: CDR1 MNHNY and CDR2 SVGAGI (reference sequence). The CDR3 is 16 residues long. V lost 5 bases and J lost 1, with 18 bases in between. As DNA, the CDR3 is TGTGCCAGCAGTCCCCGGTCAGGCCTCGGATCCTACGAGCAGTACTTC. This encodes CASSPRSGLGSYEQYF.

A few counts support this clonotype. The rearrangement links TRBV27 to TRBJ2-3; D is undetermined. Germline V gene data show CDR1 as MNHEY and CDR2 as SMNVEV (reference sequence). Trimming left V 4 bases short and J 1 base short, with 12 bases between. The CDR3 extends over 15 amino acids. DNA of the CDR3: TGTGCCAGCAGTTACCGACGGACCCGCACAGATACGCAGTATTTT. Translated, it gives CASSYRRTRTDTQYF.

The CDR3 protein is CASNADRGNTGELFF. In nucleotides, the CDR3 is TGTGCCAGCAATGCTGACAGGGGTAACACCGGGGAGCTGTTTTTT. V gene TRBV12-3 or TRBV12-4 combines with J gene TRBJ2-2; 8 bases agree with TRBD1. This CDR3 region has 15 residues. Germline trimming cut 7 bases from V and 2 bases from J; bases unmatched to any gene: 6.

This chain connects TRBV5-5 to TRBJ1-6; 7 bases line up with TRBD1. V lost 4 bases and J lost 8; bases outside the gene matches: 6. The CDR3 totals 14 residues. Germline lookup yields CDR1 SGHKS and CDR2 YYEKEE (reference sequence). This chain's CDR3 is CASSPGTADSPLHF. CDR3 in DNA: TGTGCCAGCAGCCCCGGGACAGCCGATTCACCCCTCCACTTT.

The CDR3 sequence is CASSLQDIGNTIYF. CDR3 coding DNA: TGTGCCAGCAGTTTGCAGGATATTGGAAACACCATATATTTT. The chain is built from TRBV28 and TRBJ1-3; no definite D call. This CDR3 spans 14 amino acids. The V gene's germline CDR1 is MDHEN and CDR2 SYDVKM. V was pared by 3 bases and J by 3 bases, with 9 bases between.